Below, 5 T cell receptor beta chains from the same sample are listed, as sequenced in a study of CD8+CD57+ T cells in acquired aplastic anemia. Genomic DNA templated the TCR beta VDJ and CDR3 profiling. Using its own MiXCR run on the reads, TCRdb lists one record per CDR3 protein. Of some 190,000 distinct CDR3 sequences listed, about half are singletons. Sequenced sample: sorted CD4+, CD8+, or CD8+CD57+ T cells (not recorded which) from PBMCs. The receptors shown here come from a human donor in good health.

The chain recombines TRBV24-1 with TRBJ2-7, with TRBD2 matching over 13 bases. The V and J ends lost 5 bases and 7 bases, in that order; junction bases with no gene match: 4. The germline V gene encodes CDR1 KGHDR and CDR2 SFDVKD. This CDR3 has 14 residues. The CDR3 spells CATSAGTSGTEQYF. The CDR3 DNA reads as TGTGCCACCAGTGCGGGGACTAGCGGGACTGAGCAGTACTTC.

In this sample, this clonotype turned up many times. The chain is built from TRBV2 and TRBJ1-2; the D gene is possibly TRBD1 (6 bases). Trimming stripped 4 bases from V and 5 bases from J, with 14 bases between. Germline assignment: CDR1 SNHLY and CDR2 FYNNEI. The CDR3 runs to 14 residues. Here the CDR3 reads CASSGGEGDYGYTF. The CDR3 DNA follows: TGTGCCAGCAGTGGGGGGGAGGGGGATTATGGCTACACCTTC.

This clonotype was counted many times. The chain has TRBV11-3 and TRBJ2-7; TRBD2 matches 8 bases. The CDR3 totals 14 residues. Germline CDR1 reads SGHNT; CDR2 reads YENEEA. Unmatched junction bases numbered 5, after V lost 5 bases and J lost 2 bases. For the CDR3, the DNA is TGTGCCAGCAGCCGCACTAGCGGACCCTACGAGCAGTACTTC. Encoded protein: CASSRTSGPYEQYF.

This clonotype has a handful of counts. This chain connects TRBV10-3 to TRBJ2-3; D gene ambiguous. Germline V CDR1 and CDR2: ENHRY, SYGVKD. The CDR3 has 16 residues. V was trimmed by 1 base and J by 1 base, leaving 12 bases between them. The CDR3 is CAISEWSGYGTDTQYF. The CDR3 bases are TGTGCCATCAGTGAGTGGTCGGGTTATGGCACAGATACGCAGTATTTT.

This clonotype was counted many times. The chain's CDR3 is CASSLTVTRFNEQFF. The DNA of the CDR3 is TGTGCCAGCAGCTTAACGGTTACGCGCTTTAATGAGCAGTTCTTC. The chain couples TRBV7-3 to TRBJ2-1; no reliable D call. The V end lost 0 bases, the J end lost 7 bases, and 13 bases lay between the germline ends. This CDR3 is built from 15 residues. Germline V CDR1 and CDR2: SGHTA, FQGTGA.